These T cell receptor beta chains were read from a single sample in a study of blood T cells in healthy people across ages. TCRdb ran MiXCR on the 5' RACE reads and lists one entry per CDR3 protein. The sample contains some 1.5 million distinct CDR3 sequences, roughly 30% of which appear only once. Material for sequencing was blood. These receptor sequences come from a woman younger than 45 in good health. Each CDR3 is given with its conserved first and last residue. The order of the fields is clone size, J gene, V gene, CDR3 length, CDR3 protein. Clone size is given for some rows only: seen once, a few or many times, or a class if the clone is expanded.

abundance: few
j_gene: TRBJ2-1
v_gene: TRBV19
len: 15
CDR3aa: CASSPSSREWNEQFF

abundance: few
j_gene: TRBJ2-3
v_gene: TRBV20-1
len: 14
CDR3aa: CSARERPSTDTQYF

abundance: .
j_gene: TRBJ2-1
v_gene: TRBV7-6
len: 17
CDR3aa: CASSPGIGGASYNEQFF

abundance: .
j_gene: TRBJ1-5
v_gene: TRBV6-2/TRBV6-3
len: 20
CDR3aa: CASSYPPRAGGEGLHQPQHF

abundance: once
j_gene: TRBJ2-2
v_gene: TRBV7-2
len: 14
CDR3aa: CASSPGLLSGELFF

abundance: few
j_gene: TRBJ2-3
v_gene: TRBV20-1
len: 15
CDR3aa: CSARVTSGSADTQYF

abundance: .
j_gene: TRBJ2-1
v_gene: TRBV6-5
len: 14
CDR3aa: CASSHGRSPNEQFF

abundance: .
j_gene: TRBJ1-5
v_gene: TRBV6-1
len: 16
CDR3aa: CASSEYSGKGNQPQHF

abundance: many
j_gene: TRBJ2-1
v_gene: TRBV12-3/TRBV12-4
len: 13
CDR3aa: CASSLAPGNEQFF

abundance: .
j_gene: TRBJ2-5
v_gene: TRBV20-1
len: 12
CDR3aa: CSGLVGLETQYF

abundance: .
j_gene: TRBJ2-1
v_gene: TRBV28
len: 16
CDR3aa: CASSQSGIGAYNEQFF

abundance: few
j_gene: TRBJ1-1
v_gene: TRBV20-1
len: 15
CDR3aa: CSARAREGENTEAFF

abundance: many
j_gene: TRBJ1-2
v_gene: TRBV4-1
len: 11
CDR3aa: CASSQARDYTF

abundance: .
j_gene: TRBJ2-5
v_gene: TRBV6-5
len: 12
CDR3aa: CASSYARKTQYF

abundance: few
j_gene: TRBJ2-5
v_gene: TRBV3-1
len: 14
CDR3aa: CASRVQGFRETQYF

abundance: .
j_gene: TRBJ1-2
v_gene: TRBV5-1
len: 15
CDR3aa: CASSLDGIGGYGYTF

abundance: many
j_gene: TRBJ2-7
v_gene: TRBV10-3
len: 14
CDR3aa: CAISGQGRLNEQYF

abundance: few
j_gene: TRBJ2-1
v_gene: TRBV7-6
len: 14
CDR3aa: CASSLVDGNNEQFF

abundance: .
j_gene: TRBJ2-5
v_gene: TRBV27
len: 16
CDR3aa: CASRMGQGINQETQYF

abundance: .
j_gene: TRBJ1-1
v_gene: TRBV7-2
len: 14
CDR3aa: CASSPQTMNTEAFF